This TCR beta chain appears in the sequencing data of a study of STAT5B mutations in CD4+ large granular lymphocyte leukemia. Overall study results and limits: Top patient clones used TRBV06 genes more often: 8/27 versus 2/35 in controls.

Per the germline V gene, CDR1 is SGHNT and CDR2 is YENEEA. Trimming removed 5 bases at V and 1 base at J, with 8 bases between. The CDR3 runs 13 residues. About this clone itself: As yet, its antigen is unknown.

Generated by immunoSEQ multiplex PCR, the TCRdb table keeps only in-frame clones and is missing some. Among around 28,000 clones, about three quarters were seen once, and the ten largest hold roughly 0.98%. This receptor was identified in a human donor in good health. Sequencing was performed on CD4+ T cells from blood buffy coats. The rearrangement joins TRBV11-3 to TRBJ2-5; perhaps TRBD1 as D (5 bases). CDR3 DNA sequence: TGTGCCAGCAGCGATCAGGGCCAAGAGACCCAGTACTTC. As protein: CASSDQGQETQYF.